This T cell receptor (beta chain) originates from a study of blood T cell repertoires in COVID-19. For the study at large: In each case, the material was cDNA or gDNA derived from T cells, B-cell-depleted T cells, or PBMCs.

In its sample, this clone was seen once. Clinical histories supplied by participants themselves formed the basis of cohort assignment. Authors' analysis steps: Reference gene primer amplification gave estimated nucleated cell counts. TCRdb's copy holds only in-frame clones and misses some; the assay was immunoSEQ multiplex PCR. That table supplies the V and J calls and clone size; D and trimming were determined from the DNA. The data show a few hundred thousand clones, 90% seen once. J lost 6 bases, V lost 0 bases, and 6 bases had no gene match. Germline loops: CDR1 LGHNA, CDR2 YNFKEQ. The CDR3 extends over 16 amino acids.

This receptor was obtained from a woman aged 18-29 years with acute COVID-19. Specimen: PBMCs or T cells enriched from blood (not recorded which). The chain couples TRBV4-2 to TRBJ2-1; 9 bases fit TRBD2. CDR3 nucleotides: TGTGCCAGCAGCCAAGAATTTGGGACTAGCTTCAATGAGCAGTTCTTC. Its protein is CASSQEFGTSFNEQFF.